Following are 4 T cell receptor beta chains from one sample sequenced in a study of patients and donors after allogeneic stem cell transplantation. TCRdb reprocessed the RT-PCR reads via MiXCR and lists one record per CDR3 protein. The repertoire holds around 150,000 distinct CDR3 sequences, with approximately 40% as singletons. Input material: blood, either unsorted or a sorted T cell fraction (not recorded which). These receptors were obtained from a human donor who was either an allogeneic HSCT recipient or a stem cell or donor lymphocyte infusion donor (not recorded which). It is not recorded whose cells these are; they may come from a transplant donor.

The chain combines TRBV6-5 with TRBJ1-4, with D possibly being TRBD1 (5 bases). The CDR3 extends over 16 amino acids. Trimming pared 4 bases from V and 0 bases from J, leaving 12 bases between. Germline values: CDR1 MNHEY, CDR2 SVGAGI. The CDR3 DNA is TGTGCCAGCAGTTCGTCCGGGGCCGCAACTAATGAAAAACTGTTTTTT. The encoded protein is CASSSSGAATNEKLFF.

The rearrangement links TRBV4-3 to TRBJ1-6, with D possibly matching TRBD1 (5 bases). This CDR3 region has 17 residues. The ends were cut back, 2 bases at V and 11 bases at J, with 22 bases in the middle. CDR1 is LGHNA, CDR2 YSLEER, per germline. CDR3 DNA sequence: TGCGCCAGCAGCCAATACCCTCGGAGGGGCTCTAGCCCACCCCTCCACTTT. This sequence encodes CASSQYPRRGSSPPLHF.

This clonotype was observed a handful of times. CDR3 bases: TGTGCCAGCAGTTTATGGGACAGGAAGTATGGCTACACCTTC. This encodes CASSLWDRKYGYTF. J is TRBJ1-2 and V is TRBV28, with 7 bases fitting TRBD1. The CDR3 length is 14 residues. V lost 0 bases and J lost 5; bases outside the gene matches: 3. CDR1 and CDR2 from the germline V gene are MDHEN and SYDVKM.

The CDR3 spells CASSLMGPPVETQYF. The CDR3 bases are TGTGCCAGCAGCTTAATGGGACCTCCCGTTGAGACCCAGTACTTC. The V gene is TRBV11-2, the J gene TRBJ2-5; either TRBD1 or TRBD2 may fit D (5 bases each). The length of the CDR3 is 15 residues. CDR1 is SGHAT and CDR2 is FQNNGV in the germline V gene. V was clipped by 2 bases and J by 5 bases, with 15 bases between them.